This entry lists 20 T cell receptor beta chains sequenced from one sample in a study of blood T cell repertoires in COVID-19. The data were produced by immunoSEQ multiplex PCR, yet TCRdb's version contains in-frame clones alone and is incomplete. This sample has about 160,000 clones, with roughly 90% found just once. What was sequenced was peripheral blood. The receptors stem from a man aged 55 to 70 with acute or convalescent COVID-19.

This rearrangement joins TRBV7-6 to TRBJ1-2; TRBD1 matches 11 bases. With V trimmed by 5 bases and J by 2 bases, 4 bases remained unmatched. Germline CDR1 reads SGHVS; CDR2 reads FNYEAQ. The CDR3 contains 15 residues. CDR3 sequence reads: CASSIGTGGNYGYTF. CDR3 in DNA: TGTGCCAGCAGCATAGGGACAGGGGGGAACTATGGCTACACCTTC.

The V gene is TRBV29-1, the J gene TRBJ2-7; D remains ambiguous. The V end was cut by 4 bases, the J end by 0 bases, with 10 bases between. CDR1 SQVTM and CDR2 ANQGSEA come from the germline V gene. This CDR3 region has 13 residues. The CDR3 nucleotides read TGCAGCGTTGGACTGGGTCCCTCCTACGAGCAGTACTTC. Translated, it gives CSVGLGPSYEQYF.

This rearrangement joins TRBV3-1 (or the pseudogene TRBV3-2) to TRBJ2-2, with 12 bases aligning to TRBD2. This CDR3 comprises 16 residues. After removal of 9 bases from V and 0 bases from J, the junction contained 5 bases not matched to a gene. The germline CDR1 and CDR2 sequences are LGHDT and YNNKEL (reference sequence). The CDR3: CASKTSGGPNTGELFF. CDR3 DNA: TGTGCCAGTAAAACTAGCGGGGGGCCGAACACCGGGGAGCTGTTTTTT.

This clone was seen only once. The chain uses TRBV7-8 and TRBJ2-7; 7 bases align to TRBD2. Germline CDR1 and CDR2: SGHVS and FQNEAQ. J gave up 2 bases and V 3 bases, and 4 bases lay outside the gene matches. This CDR3 region has 14 residues. CDR3 amino acids: CASSFGGVPYEQYF. The DNA of the CDR3 is TGTGCCAGCAGCTTTGGGGGGGTCCCCTACGAGCAGTACTTC.

The chain has TRBV6-2 or TRBV6-3 and TRBJ1-2, with D possibly matching TRBD1 (6 bases). Germline values: CDR1 MNHEY, CDR2 SVGEGT. The length of the CDR3 is 15 residues. V lost 4 bases and J lost 7, with 19 bases in between. CDR3 sequence: CASSFRDTFKSGYTF. As DNA, the CDR3 is TGTGCCAGCAGTTTCCGGGACACCTTTAAGAGTGGCTACACCTTC.

The chain's CDR3 is CASSLTSGSYEQYF. The DNA for the CDR3 is TGTGCCAGCAGTCTGACTAGCGGCTCCTACGAGCAGTACTTC. The genes are TRBV6-5 and TRBJ2-7; 9 bases are shared with TRBD2. The CDR3 runs 14 residues. With V trimmed by 5 bases and J by 0 bases, 2 bases remained unmatched. Germline V CDR1 and CDR2: MNHEY, SVGAGI.

J is TRBJ2-2 and V is TRBV11-2, with D uncertain. The CDR3 sequence is 13 residues long. V lost 3 bases and J lost 4, with 6 bases in between. Germline loops: CDR1 SGHAT, CDR2 FQNNGV. This CDR3 is CASSFGLTGELFF. CDR3 DNA: TGTGCCAGCAGCTTTGGGCTCACCGGGGAGCTGTTTTTT.

This clone is termed medium-sized. V is TRBV2 and J is TRBJ2-1, with 11 bases fitting TRBD1. The CDR3 sequence is 15 residues long. Germline CDR1 and CDR2: SNHLY and FYNNEI. J lost 3 bases, V lost 6 bases, and 4 bases had no gene match. The CDR3 region has the DNA TGTGCCAGCAGATTTGGGACAGGGGGCTACAATGAGCAGTTCTTC. It translates to CASRFGTGGYNEQFF.

V gene TRBV4-1 combines with J gene TRBJ1-1; D possibly corresponds to TRBD1 (5 bases). This CDR3 region has 14 residues. In germline, CDR1 is MGHRA, CDR2 YSYEKL. V lost 6 bases to trimming and J lost 1 base, with 12 bases between them. CDR3 in amino acids: CASRLGVSNTEAFF. The CDR3 nucleotides read TGCGCCAGCAGGCTAGGGGTGTCGAACACTGAAGCTTTCTTT.

The genes are TRBV6-5 and TRBJ1-3; 8 positions agree with TRBD1. Germline V gives CDR1 MNHEY, CDR2 SVGAGI. This CDR3 region has 15 residues. Trimming at V came to 4 bases and at J to 0 bases, leaving 2 bases not matched to a gene. The CDR3 loop is CASSWDRSSGNTIYF. In DNA form, the CDR3 reads TGTGCCAGCAGTTGGGACAGGAGCTCTGGAAACACCATATATTTT.

The J gene is TRBJ1-6, the V gene TRBV5-4, with 8 bases fitting TRBD1. Germline-derived CDR1 and CDR2 are SGHNT and YYREEE (reference sequence). CDR3 length: 15 amino acids. The V segment lost 3 bases and the J segment 4 bases; nucleotides outside the gene matches: 3. CDR3 sequence reads: CASSSRQGYNSPLHF. DNA of the CDR3: TGTGCCAGCAGCTCAAGACAGGGGTATAATTCACCCCTCCACTTT. Variable domain in full (rest from reference TRBV5-4 and TRBJ1-6): ETGVTQSPTHLIKTRGQQVTLRCSSQSGHNTVSWYQQALGQGPQFIFQYYREEENGRGNFPPRFSGLQFPNYSSELNVNALELDDSALYLCASSSRQGYNSPLHFGNGTRLTVT.

The V gene is TRBV5-1, the J gene TRBJ2-1, with a weak D call TRBD1 (6 bases). Looked up from germline, CDR1 is SGHRS and CDR2 is YFSETQ. CDR3 length: 15 residues. V was clipped by 4 bases and J by 7 bases, with 18 bases between them. As DNA, the CDR3 is TGCGCCAGCAGCAACCGGGACACCTGGAAGAATGAGCAGTTCTTC. Translating gives CASSNRDTWKNEQFF. The full variable domain, completed using reference TRBV5-1 and TRBJ2-1, is KAGVTQTPRYLIKTRGQQVTLSCSPISGHRSVSWYQQTPGQGLQFLFEYFSETQRNKGNFPGRFSGRQFSNSRSEMNVSTLELGDSALYLCASSNRDTWKNEQFFGPGTRLTVL.

This chain links TRBV10-3 with TRBJ1-5, with a tentative D call TRBD1 (6 bases). Per germline, CDR1 ENHRY and CDR2 SYGVKD. V lost 0 bases and J 1 base, leaving 7 bases between the germline ends. The length of the CDR3 is 15 residues. This CDR3 reads CAISESQGSNQPQHF. CDR3 in DNA: TGTGCCATCAGTGAGTCACAGGGAAGCAATCAGCCCCAGCATTTT.

This chain connects TRBV2 to TRBJ1-1, with 9 bases fitting TRBD1. The CDR3 covers 14 residues. Germline V gene data show CDR1 as SNHLY and CDR2 as FYNNEI. V shed 6 bases, J shed 0 bases, and the junction held 2 bases outside the gene matches. The CDR3 DNA is TGTGCCAGCAGGGGACAGGGAATGAACACTGAAGCTTTCTTT. Protein sequence: CASRGQGMNTEAFF.

About this clone: The same CDR3 also results from other DNA sequences found in this sample. The chain has TRBV18 and TRBJ1-5; D unresolved. Germline lookup yields CDR1 KGHSH and CDR2 LQKENI. The CDR3 consists of 14 residues. V was cut by 6 bases and J by 2 bases, with 11 bases left in between. Here the CDR3 reads CASSPGAGNQPQHF. CDR3 DNA sequence: TGTGCCAGCTCCCCGGGTGCGGGCAATCAGCCCCAGCATTTT.

The chain is built from TRBV6-2 or TRBV6-3 and TRBJ2-5; 8 bases match TRBD2. V was pared by 4 bases and J by 2 bases, with 9 bases of the junction left unmatched. Looked up from germline, CDR1 is MNHEY and CDR2 is SVGEGT. The CDR3 sequence is 16 residues long. The CDR3 protein is CASSSGKIAGQETQYF. In DNA, the CDR3 is TGTGCCAGCAGTTCCGGAAAGATAGCGGGGCAAGAGACCCAGTACTTC.

In DNA, the CDR3 is TGTGCCAGCAGCGACCAGGGTTATAGCAATCAGCCCCAGCATTTT. Translated: CASSDQGYSNQPQHF. The chain has TRBV2 and TRBJ1-5, with D maybe TRBD1 (5 bases). The CDR3 is made up of 15 amino acids. The germline CDR1 and CDR2 sequences are SNHLY and FYNNEI. Trimming stripped 6 bases from V and 0 bases from J, with 12 bases between.

The rearrangement links TRBV6-5 to TRBJ2-3; D unresolved. This CDR3 is built from 16 residues. Germline-derived CDR1 and CDR2 are MNHEY and SVGAGI. Deletions cut 0 bases from V and 2 bases from J, with 12 bases between. The CDR3 reads CASSYSFLYPTDTQYF. The CDR3 DNA reads TGTGCCAGCAGTTACTCGTTCCTCTACCCCACAGATACGCAGTATTTT.

The chain combines TRBV5-1 with TRBJ1-1; tentative D call: TRBD1 (5 bases). Germline V CDR1 and CDR2: SGHRS, YFSETQ. The CDR3 length is 16 residues. Trimming took off 4 bases at V and 0 bases at J, with 16 bases between the two ends. The CDR3 spells CASSRNGGTLNTEAFF. The CDR3 nucleotides are TGCGCCAGCAGCCGGAACGGGGGGACCTTGAACACTGAAGCTTTCTTT. The variable domain in full, with the rest retrieved from reference TRBV5-1 and TRBJ1-1, is KAGVTQTPRYLIKTRGQQVTLSCSPISGHRSVSWYQQTPGQGLQFLFEYFSETQRNKGNFPGRFSGRQFSNSRSEMNVSTLELGDSALYLCASSRNGGTLNTEAFFGQGTRLTVV.

The V call is TRBV7-2, the J call TRBJ2-1, with D maybe TRBD1 (6 bases). The germline gives CDR1 SGHTA, CDR2 FQGNSA. The CDR3 covers 15 residues. Trimming left V 4 bases short and J 3 bases short, with 13 bases between. The CDR3 nucleotides read TGTGCCAGCAGCTACATGGCAGGGGTCTACAATGAGCAGTTCTTC. Translating gives CASSYMAGVYNEQFF.